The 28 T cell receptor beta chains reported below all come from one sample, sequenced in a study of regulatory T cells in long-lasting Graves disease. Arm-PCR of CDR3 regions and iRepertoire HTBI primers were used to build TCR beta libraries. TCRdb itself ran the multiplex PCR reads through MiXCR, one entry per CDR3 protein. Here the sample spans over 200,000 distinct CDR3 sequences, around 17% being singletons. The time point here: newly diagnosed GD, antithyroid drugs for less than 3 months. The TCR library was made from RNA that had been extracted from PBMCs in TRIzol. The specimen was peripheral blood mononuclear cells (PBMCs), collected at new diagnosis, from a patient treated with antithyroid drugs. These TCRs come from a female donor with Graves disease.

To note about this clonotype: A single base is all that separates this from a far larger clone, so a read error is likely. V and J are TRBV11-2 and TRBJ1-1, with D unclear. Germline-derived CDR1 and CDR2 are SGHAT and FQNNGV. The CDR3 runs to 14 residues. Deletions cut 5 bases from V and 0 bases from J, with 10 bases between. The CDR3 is CASSPVILNTEAFF. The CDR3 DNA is TGTGCCAGCAGCCCGGTCATCTTGAACACTGAAGCTTTCTTT.

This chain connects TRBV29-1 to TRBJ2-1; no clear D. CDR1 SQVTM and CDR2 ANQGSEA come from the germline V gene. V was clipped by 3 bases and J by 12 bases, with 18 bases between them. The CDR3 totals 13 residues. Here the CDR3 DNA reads TGCAGCGTTGAGGGCGGTCCCTTGGTGGGGCAGTTCTTC. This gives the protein CSVEGGPLVGQFF.

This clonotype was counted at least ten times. CDR3 region: CASSRLLAGVGEQFF. The CDR3 bases are TGTGCCAGCAGCCGTCTCCTAGCGGGGGTTGGTGAGCAGTTCTTC. The rearrangement joins TRBV4-2 to TRBJ2-1, with 10 bases that match TRBD2. CDR3 length: 15 amino acids. Germline CDR1 reads LGHNA; CDR2 reads YNFKEQ. V lost 4 bases, J lost 9 bases, and 9 bases stayed unmatched.

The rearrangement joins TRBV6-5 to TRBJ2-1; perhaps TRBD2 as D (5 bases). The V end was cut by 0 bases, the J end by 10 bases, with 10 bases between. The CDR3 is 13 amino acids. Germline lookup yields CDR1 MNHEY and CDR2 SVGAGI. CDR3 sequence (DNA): TGTGCCAGCAGTTACTCGGAGGAACGAGAGCAGTTCTTC. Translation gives CASSYSEEREQFF.

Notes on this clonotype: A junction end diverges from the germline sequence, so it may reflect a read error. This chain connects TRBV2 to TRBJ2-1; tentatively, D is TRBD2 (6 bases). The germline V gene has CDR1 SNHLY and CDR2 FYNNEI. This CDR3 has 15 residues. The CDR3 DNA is TGTGCCAGCAGCCGGGACTTGGGGACCTACGATGAGCAGTTCTTC. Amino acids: CASSRDLGTYDEQFF.

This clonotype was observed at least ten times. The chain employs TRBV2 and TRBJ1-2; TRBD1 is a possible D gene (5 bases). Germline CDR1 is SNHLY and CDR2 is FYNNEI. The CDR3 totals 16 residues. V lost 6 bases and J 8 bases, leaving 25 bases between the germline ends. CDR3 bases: TGTGCCAGCAGGATTGGGACGGTGGAGGGGAGTCACGGCTACACCTTC. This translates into CASRIGTVEGSHGYTF.

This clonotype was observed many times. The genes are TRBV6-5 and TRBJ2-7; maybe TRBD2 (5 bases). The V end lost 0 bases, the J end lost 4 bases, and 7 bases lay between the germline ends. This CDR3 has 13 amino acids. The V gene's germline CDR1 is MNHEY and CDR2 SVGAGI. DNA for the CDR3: TGTGCCAGCAGTTACTCGAGGGATTACGAGCAGTACTTC. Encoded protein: CASSYSRDYEQYF.

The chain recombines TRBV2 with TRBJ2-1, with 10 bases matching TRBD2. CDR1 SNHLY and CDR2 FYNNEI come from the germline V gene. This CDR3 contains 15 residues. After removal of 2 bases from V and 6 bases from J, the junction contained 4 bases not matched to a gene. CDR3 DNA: TGTGCCAGCAGTGAACGGTCTAGCGGGGGCAATGAGCAGTTCTTC. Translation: CASSERSSGGNEQFF. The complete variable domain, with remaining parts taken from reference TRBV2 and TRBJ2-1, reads EPEVTQTPSHQVTQMGQEVILRCVPISNHLYFYWYRQILGQKVEFLVSFYNNEISEKSEIFDDQFSVERPDGSNFTLKIRSTKLEDSAMYFCASSERSSGGNEQFFGPGTRLTVL.

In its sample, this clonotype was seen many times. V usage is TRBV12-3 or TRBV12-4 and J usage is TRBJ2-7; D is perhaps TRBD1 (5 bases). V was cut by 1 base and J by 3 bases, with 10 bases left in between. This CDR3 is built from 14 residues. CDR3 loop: CASSLGQGIYEQYF. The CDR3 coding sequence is TGTGCCAGCAGTTTAGGCCAGGGTATCTACGAGCAGTACTTC.

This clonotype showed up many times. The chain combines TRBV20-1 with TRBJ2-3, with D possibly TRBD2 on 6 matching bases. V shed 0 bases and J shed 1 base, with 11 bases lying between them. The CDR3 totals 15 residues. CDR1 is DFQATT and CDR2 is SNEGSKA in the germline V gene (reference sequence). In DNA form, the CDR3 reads TGCAGTGCTAGAGATCGGGCTAGCGGCACAGATACGCAGTATTTT. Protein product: CSARDRASGTDTQYF.

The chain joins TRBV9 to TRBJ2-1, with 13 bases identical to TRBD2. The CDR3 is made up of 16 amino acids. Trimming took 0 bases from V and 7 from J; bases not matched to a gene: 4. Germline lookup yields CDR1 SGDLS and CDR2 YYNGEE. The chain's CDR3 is CASSVEGTSGTNEQFF. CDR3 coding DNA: TGTGCCAGCAGCGTAGAGGGGACTAGCGGGACTAATGAGCAGTTCTTC.

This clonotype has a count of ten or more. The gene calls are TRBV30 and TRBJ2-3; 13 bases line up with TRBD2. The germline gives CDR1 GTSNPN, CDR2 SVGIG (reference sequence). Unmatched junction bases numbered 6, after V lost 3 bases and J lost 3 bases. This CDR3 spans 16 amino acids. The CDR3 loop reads CAWSGLAGVRTDTQYF. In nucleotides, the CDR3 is TGTGCCTGGAGCGGACTAGCGGGAGTTCGGACAGATACGCAGTATTTT.

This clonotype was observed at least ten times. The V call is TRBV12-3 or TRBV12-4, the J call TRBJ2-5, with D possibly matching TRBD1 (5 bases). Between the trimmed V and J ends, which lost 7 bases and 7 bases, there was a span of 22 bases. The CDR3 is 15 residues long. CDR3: CASTPGAGYGRTQYF. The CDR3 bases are TGTGCCAGCACCCCCGGAGCAGGGTACGGCCGGACCCAGTACTTC.

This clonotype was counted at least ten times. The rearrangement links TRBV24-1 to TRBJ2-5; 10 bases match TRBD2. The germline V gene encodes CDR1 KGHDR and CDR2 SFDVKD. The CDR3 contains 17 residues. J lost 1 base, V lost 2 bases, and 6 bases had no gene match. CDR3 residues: CATSDSLAGEIQETQYF. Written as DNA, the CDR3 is TGTGCCACCAGTGATTCTCTAGCGGGAGAGATCCAAGAGACCCAGTACTTC.

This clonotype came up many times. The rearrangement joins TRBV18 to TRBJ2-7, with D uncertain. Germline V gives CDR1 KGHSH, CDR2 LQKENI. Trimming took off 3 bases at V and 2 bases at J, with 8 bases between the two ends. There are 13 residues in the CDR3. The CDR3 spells CASSPPSAYEQYF. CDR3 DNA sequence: TGTGCCAGCTCACCCCCAAGCGCCTACGAGCAGTACTTC.

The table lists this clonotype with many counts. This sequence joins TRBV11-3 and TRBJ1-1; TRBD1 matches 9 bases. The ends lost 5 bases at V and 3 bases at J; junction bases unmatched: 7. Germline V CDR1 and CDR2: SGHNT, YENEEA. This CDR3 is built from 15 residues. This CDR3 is CASSKYRGLDTEAFF. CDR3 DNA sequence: TGTGCCAGCAGCAAATACAGGGGGCTTGACACTGAAGCTTTCTTT. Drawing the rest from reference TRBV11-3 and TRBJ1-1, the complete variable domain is EAGVVQSPRYKIIEKKQPVAFWCNPISGHNTLYWYLQNLGQGPELLIRYENEEAVDDSQLPKDRFSAERLKGVDSTLKIQPAELGDSAVYLCASSKYRGLDTEAFFGQGTRLTVV.

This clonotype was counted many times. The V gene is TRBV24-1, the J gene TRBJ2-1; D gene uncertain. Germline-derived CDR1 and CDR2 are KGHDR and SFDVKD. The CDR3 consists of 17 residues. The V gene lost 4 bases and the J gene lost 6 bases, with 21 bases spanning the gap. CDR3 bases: TGTGCCACCAGTGACCGGGCGAGGTCGGTAGCTTTCAATGAGCAGTTCTTC. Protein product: CATSDRARSVAFNEQFF.

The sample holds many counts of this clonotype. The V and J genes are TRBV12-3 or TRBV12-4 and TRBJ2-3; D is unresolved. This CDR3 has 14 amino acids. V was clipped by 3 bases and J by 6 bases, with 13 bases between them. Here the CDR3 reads CASSLRYTEDTQYF. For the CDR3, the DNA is TGTGCCAGCAGTTTGAGGTATACGGAGGATACGCAGTATTTT.

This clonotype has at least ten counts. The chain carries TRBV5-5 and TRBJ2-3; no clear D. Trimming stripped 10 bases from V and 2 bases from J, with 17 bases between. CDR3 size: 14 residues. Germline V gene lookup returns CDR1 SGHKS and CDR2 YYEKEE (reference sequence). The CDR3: CASSAEPHTDTQYF. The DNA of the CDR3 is TGTGCCTCCTCTGCCGAGCCTCACACAGATACGCAGTATTTT.

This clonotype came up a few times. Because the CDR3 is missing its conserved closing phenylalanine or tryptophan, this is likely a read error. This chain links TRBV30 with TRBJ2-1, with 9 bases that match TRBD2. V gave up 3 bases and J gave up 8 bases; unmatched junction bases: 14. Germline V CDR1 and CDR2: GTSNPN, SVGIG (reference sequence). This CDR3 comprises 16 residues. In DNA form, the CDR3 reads TGTGCCTGGAGGGATGAGGAAGCGGGAGGAGGGGATGAGCAGTTCCTC. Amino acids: CAWRDEEAGGGDEQFL.

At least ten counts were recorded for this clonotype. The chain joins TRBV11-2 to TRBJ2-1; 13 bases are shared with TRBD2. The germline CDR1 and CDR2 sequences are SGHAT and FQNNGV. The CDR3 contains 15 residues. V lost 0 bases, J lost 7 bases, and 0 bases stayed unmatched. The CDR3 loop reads CASSLELAGGNEQFF. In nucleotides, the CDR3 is TGTGCCAGCAGCTTAGAACTAGCGGGAGGGAATGAGCAGTTCTTC.

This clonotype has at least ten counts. CDR3 DNA sequence: TGTGCCAGCAGCTTAGCTTTTGACAATGAGCAGTTCTTC. This translates into CASSLAFDNEQFF. This chain uses TRBV7-3 with TRBJ2-1; D gene unclear. Trimming removed 2 bases at V and 5 bases at J, with 7 bases between. The CDR3 sequence is 13 residues long. Germline loops: CDR1 SGHTA, CDR2 FQGTGA. Complete variable domain (other parts from reference TRBV7-3 and TRBJ2-1): GAGVSQTPSNKVTEKGKYVELRCDPISGHTALYWYRQSLGQGPEFLIYFQGTGAADDSGLPNDRFFAVRPEGSVSTLKIQRTERGDSAVYLCASSLAFDNEQFFGPGTRLTVL.

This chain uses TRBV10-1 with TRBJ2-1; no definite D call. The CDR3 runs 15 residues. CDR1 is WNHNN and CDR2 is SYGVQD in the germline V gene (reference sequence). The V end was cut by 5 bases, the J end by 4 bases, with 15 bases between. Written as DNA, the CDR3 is TGCGCCAGCAGTTCTCCTGCGGATCCTTACAATGAGCAGTTCTTC. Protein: CASSSPADPYNEQFF.

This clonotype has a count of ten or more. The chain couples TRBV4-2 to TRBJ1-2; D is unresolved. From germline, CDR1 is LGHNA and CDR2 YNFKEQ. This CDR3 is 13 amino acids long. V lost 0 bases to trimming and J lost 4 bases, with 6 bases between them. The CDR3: CASSQEGAYGYTF. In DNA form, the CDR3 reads TGTGCCAGCAGCCAAGAGGGAGCCTATGGCTACACCTTC.

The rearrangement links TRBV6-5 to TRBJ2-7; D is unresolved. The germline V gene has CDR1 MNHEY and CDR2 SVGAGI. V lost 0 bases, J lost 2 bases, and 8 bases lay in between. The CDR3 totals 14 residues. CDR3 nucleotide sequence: TGTGCCAGCAGTTACTCGTTCGGCCCCTACGAGCAGTACTTC. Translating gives CASSYSFGPYEQYF.

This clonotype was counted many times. The DNA for the CDR3 is TGTGCCACCAGTGATTTGCGGGGTTCATGGGCAGAAAACACCGGGGAGCTGTTTTTT. It translates to CATSDLRGSWAENTGELFF. The J gene is TRBJ2-2, the V gene TRBV24-1, with D perhaps matching TRBD2 (5 bases). The CDR3 extends over 19 amino acids. CDR1 KGHDR and CDR2 SFDVKD come from the germline V gene. Between the trimmed V and J ends, which lost 0 bases and 2 bases, there was a span of 18 bases.

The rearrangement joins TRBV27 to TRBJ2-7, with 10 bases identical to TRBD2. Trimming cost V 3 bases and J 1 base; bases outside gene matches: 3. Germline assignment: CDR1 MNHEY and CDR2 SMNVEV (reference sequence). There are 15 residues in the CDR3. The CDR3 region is CASSLTTSGSYEQYF. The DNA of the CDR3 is TGTGCCAGCAGTTTGACGACTAGCGGGTCCTACGAGCAGTACTTC.

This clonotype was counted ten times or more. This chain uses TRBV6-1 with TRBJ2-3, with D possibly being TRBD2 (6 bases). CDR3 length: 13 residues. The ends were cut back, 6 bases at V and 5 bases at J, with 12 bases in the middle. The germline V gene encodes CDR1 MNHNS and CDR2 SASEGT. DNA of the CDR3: TGTGCCAGCAGGCGGGATTACGGAGATACGCAGTATTTT. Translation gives CASRRDYGDTQYF.